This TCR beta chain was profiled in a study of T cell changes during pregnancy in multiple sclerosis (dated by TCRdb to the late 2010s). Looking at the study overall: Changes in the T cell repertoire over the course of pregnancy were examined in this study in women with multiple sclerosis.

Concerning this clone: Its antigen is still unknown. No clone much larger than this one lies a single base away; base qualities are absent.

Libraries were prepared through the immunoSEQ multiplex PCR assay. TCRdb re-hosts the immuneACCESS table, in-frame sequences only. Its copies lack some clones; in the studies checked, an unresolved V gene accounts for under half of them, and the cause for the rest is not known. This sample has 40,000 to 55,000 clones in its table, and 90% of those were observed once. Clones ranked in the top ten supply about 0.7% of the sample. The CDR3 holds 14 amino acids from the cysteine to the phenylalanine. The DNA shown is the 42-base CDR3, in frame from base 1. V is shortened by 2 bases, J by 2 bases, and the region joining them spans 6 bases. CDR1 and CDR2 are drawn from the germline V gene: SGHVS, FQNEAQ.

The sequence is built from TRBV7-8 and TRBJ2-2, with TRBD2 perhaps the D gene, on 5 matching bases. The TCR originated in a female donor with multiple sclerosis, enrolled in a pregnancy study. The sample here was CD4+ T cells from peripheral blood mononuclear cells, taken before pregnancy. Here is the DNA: TGTGCCAGCAGCTTAAGCGGAAACACCGGGGAGCTGTTTTTT. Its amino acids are CASSLSGNTGELFF.